This TCR beta chain is drawn from a study of OX40 agonist ivuxolimab in advanced cancers. Whole-study context: Anti-PD-1, anti-PD-L1 or anti-CTLA-4 therapy given earlier was allowed, and 40% had some. Partial responses occurred in three patients (one hepatocellular carcinoma, two cutaneous melanoma). General observations from the study: Expanded clones were, on average, more numerous among CD8+ T cells than CD4+.

Using immunoSEQ multiplex PCR, the repertoire was profiled, and TCRdb retains in-frame clones only, with some absent. The table has tens of thousands of clones, roughly nine tenths seen once. This clone was seen once. As yet, its antigen is unknown. With 2 bases removed from V and 2 bases from J, the gap between germline ends came to 11 bases. The CDR3 totals 14 residues. This chain joins TRBV5-3 and TRBJ2-7, with unresolved D. TRBV5-3 is placed among ORFs of uncertain function. This specimen was CD4+ or CD8+ T cells sorted from blood, taken in a trial of the OX40 agonist ivuxolimab. The clonotype comes from an adult with an advanced solid tumor such as melanoma, head and neck, liver or kidney cancer. The CDR3 DNA follows: TGTGCCAGAAGCTTATACCCGAAAACCTACGAGCAGTACTTC. It translates to CARSLYPKTYEQYF.